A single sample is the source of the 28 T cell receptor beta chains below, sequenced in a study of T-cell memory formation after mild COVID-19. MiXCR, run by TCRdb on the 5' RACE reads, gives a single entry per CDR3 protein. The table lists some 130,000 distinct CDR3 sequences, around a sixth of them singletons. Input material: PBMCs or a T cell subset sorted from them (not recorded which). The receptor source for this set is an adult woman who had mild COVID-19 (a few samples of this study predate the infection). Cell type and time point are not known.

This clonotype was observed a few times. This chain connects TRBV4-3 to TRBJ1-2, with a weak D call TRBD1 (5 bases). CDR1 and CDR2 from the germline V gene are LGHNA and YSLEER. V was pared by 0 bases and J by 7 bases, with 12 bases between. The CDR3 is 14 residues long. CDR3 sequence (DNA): TGCGCCAGCAGCCAAGATCAATGGGGACTTGGCTACACCTTC. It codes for CASSQDQWGLGYTF.

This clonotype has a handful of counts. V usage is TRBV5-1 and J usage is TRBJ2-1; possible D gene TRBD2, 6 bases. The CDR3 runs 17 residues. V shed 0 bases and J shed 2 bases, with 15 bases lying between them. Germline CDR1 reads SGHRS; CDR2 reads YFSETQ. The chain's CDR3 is CASSLAALGGTYNEQFF. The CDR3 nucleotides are TGCGCCAGCAGCTTGGCCGCGCTGGGGGGTACCTACAATGAGCAGTTCTTC.

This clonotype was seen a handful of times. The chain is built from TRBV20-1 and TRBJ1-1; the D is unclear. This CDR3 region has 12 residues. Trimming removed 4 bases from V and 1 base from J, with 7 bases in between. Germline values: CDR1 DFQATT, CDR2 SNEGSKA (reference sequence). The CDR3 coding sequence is TGCAGTGCTAATCGGCAGAACACTGAAGCTTTCTTT. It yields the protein CSANRQNTEAFF.

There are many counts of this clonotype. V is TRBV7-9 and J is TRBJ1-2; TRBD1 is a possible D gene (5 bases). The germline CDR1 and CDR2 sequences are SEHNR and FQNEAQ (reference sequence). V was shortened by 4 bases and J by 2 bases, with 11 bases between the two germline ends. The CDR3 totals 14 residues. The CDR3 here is CASSSDSVNYGYTF. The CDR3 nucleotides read TGTGCCAGCAGCTCCGACAGTGTCAACTATGGCTACACCTTC. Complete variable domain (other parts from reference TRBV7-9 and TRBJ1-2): DTGVSQNPRHKITKRGQNVTFRCDPISEHNRLYWYRQTLGQGPEFLTYFQNEAQLEKSRLLSDRFSAERPKGSFSTLEIQRTEQGDSAMYLCASSSDSVNYGYTFGSGTRLTVV.

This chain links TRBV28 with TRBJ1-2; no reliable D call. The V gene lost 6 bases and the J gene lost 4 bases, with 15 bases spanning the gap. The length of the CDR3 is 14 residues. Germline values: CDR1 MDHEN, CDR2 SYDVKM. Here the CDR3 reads CASSTSDRIYGYTF. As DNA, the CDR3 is TGTGCCAGCAGCACATCGGACCGGATCTATGGCTACACCTTC.

CDR3 amino acids: CASSLSGLTDTQYF. CDR3 sequence (DNA): TGCGCCAGCAGCTTGTCAGGGTTGACAGATACGCAGTATTTT. The chain recombines TRBV5-1 with TRBJ2-3; the D gene is possibly TRBD1 (5 bases). The CDR3 is 14 amino acids. Germline CDR1 is SGHRS and CDR2 is YFSETQ. V lost 1 base, J lost 3 bases, and 9 bases lay in between. Combining the CDR3 with reference TRBV5-1 and TRBJ2-3 gives the whole variable domain KAGVTQTPRYLIKTRGQQVTLSCSPISGHRSVSWYQQTPGQGLQFLFEYFSETQRNKGNFPGRFSGRQFSNSRSEMNVSTLELGDSALYLCASSLSGLTDTQYFGPGTRLTVL.

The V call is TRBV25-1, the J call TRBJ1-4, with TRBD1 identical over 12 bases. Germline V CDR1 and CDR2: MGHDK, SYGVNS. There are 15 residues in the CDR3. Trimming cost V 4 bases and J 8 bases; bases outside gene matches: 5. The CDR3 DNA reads TGTGCCAGCAGTGCTCGGGACAGGGGGCACGAAAAACTGTTTTTT. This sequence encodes CASSARDRGHEKLFF.

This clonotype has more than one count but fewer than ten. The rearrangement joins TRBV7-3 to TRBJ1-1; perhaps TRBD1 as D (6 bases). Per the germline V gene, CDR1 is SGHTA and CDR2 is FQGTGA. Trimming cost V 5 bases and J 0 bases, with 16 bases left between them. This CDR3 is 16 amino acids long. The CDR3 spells CASSPHMDSVNTEAFF. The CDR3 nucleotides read TGTGCCAGCAGCCCCCATATGGACAGCGTGAACACTGAAGCTTTCTTT.

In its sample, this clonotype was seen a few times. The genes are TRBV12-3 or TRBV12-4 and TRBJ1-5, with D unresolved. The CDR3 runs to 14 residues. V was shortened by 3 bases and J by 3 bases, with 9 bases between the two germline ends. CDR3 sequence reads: CASSFSGNNQPQHF. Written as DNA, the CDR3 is TGTGCCAGCAGTTTTTCGGGGAACAATCAGCCCCAGCATTTT.

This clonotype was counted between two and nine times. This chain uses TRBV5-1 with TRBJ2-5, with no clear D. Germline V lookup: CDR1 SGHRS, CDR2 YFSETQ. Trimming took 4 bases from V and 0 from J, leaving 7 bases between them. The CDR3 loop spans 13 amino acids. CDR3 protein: CASSGENQETQYF. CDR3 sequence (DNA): TGCGCCAGCAGCGGCGAGAACCAAGAGACCCAGTACTTC.

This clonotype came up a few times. CDR3 bases: TGTGCCAGCAGCTTAGTCAGGGTCGCAGATACGCAGTATTTT. It translates to CASSLVRVADTQYF. The rearrangement uses TRBV7-8 and TRBJ2-3; TRBD1 might be the D (5 bases). Deletions cut 1 base from V and 4 bases from J, with 9 bases between. CDR1 and CDR2 (germline): SGHVS, FQNEAQ. The CDR3 sequence is 14 residues long.

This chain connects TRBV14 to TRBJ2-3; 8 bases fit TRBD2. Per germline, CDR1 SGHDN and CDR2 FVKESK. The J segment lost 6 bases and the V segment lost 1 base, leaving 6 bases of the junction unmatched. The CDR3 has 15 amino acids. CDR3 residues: CASSQVGGRTDTQYF. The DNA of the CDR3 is TGTGCCAGCAGCCAAGTGGGCGGGAGGACCGATACGCAGTATTTT.

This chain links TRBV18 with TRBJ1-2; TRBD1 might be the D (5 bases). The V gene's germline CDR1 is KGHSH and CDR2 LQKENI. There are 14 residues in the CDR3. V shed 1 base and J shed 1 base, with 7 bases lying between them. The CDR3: CASSPRGFNYGYTF. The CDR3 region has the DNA TGTGCCAGCTCACCACGGGGGTTTAACTATGGCTACACCTTC. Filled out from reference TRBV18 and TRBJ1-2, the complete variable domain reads NAGVMQNPRHLVRRRGQEARLRCSPMKGHSHVYWYRQLPEEGLKFMVYLQKENIIDESGMPKERFSAEFPKEGPSILRIQQVVRGDSAAYFCASSPRGFNYGYTFGSGTRLTVV.

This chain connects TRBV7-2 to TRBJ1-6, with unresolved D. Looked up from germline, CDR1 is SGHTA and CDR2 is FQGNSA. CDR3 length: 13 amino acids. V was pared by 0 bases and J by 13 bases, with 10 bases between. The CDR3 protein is CASSLAIVGPLHF. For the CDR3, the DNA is TGTGCCAGCAGCTTAGCAATTGTGGGGCCCCTCCACTTT.

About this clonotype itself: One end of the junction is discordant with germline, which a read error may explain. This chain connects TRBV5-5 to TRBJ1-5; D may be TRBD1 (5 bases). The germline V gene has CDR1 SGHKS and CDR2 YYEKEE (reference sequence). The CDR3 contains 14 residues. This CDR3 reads CASSQGPDYQPKHF. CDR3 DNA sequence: TGTGCCAGCAGCCAGGGACCTGATTATCAGCCCAAGCATTTT.

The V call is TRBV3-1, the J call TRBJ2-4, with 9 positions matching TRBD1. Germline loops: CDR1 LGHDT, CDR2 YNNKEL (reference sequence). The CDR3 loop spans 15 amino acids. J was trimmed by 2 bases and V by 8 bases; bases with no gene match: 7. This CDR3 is CASGDRGVSKNIQYF. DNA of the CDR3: TGTGCCAGCGGTGACAGGGGGGTCTCCAAAAACATTCAGTACTTC. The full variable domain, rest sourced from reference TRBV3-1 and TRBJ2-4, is DTAVSQTPKYLVTQMGNDKSIKCEQNLGHDTMYWYKQDSKKFLKIMFSYNNKELIINETVPNRFSPKSPDKAHLNLHINSLELGDSAVYFCASGDRGVSKNIQYFGAGTRLSVL.

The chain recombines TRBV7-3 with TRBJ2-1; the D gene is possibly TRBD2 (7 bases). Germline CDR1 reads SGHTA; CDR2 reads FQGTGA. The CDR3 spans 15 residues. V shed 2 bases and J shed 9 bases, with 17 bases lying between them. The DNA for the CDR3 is TGTGCCAGCAGCTTAGGTGGGGGGGCCCTGGGTGAGCAGTTCTTC. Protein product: CASSLGGGALGEQFF. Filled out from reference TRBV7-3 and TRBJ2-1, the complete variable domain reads GAGVSQTPSNKVTEKGKYVELRCDPISGHTALYWYRQSLGQGPEFLIYFQGTGAADDSGLPNDRFFAVRPEGSVSTLKIQRTERGDSAVYLCASSLGGGALGEQFFGPGTRLTVL.

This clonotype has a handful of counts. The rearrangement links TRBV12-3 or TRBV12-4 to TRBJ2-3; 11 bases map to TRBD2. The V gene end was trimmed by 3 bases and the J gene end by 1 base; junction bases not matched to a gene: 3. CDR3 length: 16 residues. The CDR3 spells CASSFSSGGRTDTQYF. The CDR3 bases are TGTGCCAGCAGTTTTTCTAGCGGGGGGCGCACAGATACGCAGTATTTT.

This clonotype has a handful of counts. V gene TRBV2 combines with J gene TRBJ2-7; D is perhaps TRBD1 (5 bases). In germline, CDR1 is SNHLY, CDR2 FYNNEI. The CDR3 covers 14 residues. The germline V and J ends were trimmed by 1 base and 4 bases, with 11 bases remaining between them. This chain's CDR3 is CASSEGQGNYEQYF. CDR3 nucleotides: TGTGCCAGCAGTGAAGGGCAGGGAAATTACGAGCAGTACTTC.

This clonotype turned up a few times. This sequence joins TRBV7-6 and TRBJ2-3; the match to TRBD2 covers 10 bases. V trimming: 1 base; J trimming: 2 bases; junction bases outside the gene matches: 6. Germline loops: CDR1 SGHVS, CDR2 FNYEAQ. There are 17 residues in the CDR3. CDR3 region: CASSLEPSGGVTDTQYF. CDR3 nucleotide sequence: TGTGCCAGCAGCTTAGAACCTAGCGGGGGCGTCACAGATACGCAGTATTTT.

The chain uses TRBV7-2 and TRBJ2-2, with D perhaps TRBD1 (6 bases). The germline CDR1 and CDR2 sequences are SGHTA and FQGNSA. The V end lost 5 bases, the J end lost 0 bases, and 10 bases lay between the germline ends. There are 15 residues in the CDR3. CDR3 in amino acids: CASSPTGPNTGELFF. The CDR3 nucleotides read TGTGCCAGCAGCCCCACAGGGCCGAACACCGGGGAGCTGTTTTTT.

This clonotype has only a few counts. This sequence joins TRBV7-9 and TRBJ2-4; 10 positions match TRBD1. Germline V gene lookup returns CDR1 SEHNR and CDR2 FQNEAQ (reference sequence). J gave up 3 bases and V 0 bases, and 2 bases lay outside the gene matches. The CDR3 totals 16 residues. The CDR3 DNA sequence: TGTGCCAGCAGCTTAGCGGACAGGGGGGACAAAAACATTCAGTACTTC. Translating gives CASSLADRGDKNIQYF.

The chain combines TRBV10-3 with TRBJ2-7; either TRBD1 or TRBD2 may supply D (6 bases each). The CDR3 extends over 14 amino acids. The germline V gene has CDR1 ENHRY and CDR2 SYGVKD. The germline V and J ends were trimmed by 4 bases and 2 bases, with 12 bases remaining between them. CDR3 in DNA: TGTGCCATCAGTGCTGGGCGGGACACCTACGAGCAGTACTTC. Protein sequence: CAISAGRDTYEQYF.

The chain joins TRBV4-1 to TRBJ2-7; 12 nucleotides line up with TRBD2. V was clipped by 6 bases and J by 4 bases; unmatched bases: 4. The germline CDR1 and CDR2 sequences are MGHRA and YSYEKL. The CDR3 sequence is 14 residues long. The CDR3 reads CASSPGTSGYEQYF. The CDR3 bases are TGCGCCAGCAGTCCCGGGACTAGCGGGTACGAGCAGTACTTC.

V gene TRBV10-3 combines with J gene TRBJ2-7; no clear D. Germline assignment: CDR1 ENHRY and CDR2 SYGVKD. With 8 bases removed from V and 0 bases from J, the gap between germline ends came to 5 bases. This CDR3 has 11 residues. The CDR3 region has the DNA TGTGCCATCGGCAGCTCCTACGAGCAGTACTTC. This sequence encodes CAIGSSYEQYF.

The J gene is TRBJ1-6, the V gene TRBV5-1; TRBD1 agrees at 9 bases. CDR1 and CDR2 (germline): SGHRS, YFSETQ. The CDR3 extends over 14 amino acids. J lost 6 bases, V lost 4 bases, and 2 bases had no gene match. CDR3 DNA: TGCGCCAGCAGCCCGGACAGGGGTAATTCACCCCTCCACTTT. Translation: CASSPDRGNSPLHF. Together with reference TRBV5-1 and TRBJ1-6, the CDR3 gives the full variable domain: KAGVTQTPRYLIKTRGQQVTLSCSPISGHRSVSWYQQTPGQGLQFLFEYFSETQRNKGNFPGRFSGRQFSNSRSEMNVSTLELGDSALYLCASSPDRGNSPLHFGNGTRLTVT.

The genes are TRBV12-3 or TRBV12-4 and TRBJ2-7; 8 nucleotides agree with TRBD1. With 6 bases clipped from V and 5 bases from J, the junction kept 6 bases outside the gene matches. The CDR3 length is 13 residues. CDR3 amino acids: CASSPAGGDEQYF. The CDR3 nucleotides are TGTGCCAGCAGCCCGGCAGGGGGCGACGAGCAGTACTTC.

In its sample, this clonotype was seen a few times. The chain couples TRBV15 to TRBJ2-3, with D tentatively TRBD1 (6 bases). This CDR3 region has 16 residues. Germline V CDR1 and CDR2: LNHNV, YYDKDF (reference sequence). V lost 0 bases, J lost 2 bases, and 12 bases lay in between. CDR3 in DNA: TGTGCCACCAGCAGAGATAGCAGGGGCCTCACAGATACGCAGTATTTT. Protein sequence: CATSRDSRGLTDTQYF.